A selection of T cell receptor beta chains follows, all from one sample in a study of cytomegalovirus exposure and HLA in healthy donors. Method: immunoSEQ multiplex PCR; TCRdb's copy keeps in-frame clones and lacks some. Seen here are approximately 220,000 clones, around 80% observed once, and the top ten hold 2.9%. Sequencing was done on a sample of PBMCs. The receptors here all came from a man aged 25 to 45 in good health and CMV-seronegative. The CDR3 runs from the conserved cysteine through the conserved F or W. A D gene is named only where the DNA matches it firmly. Part of the rows lack a size; the others show once, few, many or a class for expanded clones.

j_gene,d_gene,v_gene,abundance,CDR3aa,CDR3nt
TRBJ1-2,.,TRBV2,once,CASQSRVNGYTF,TGTGCCAGCCAAAGCAGGGTTAATGGCTACACCTTC
TRBJ1-3,TRBD1,TRBV28,.,CASRLDRAISGNTIYF,TGTGCCAGCAGACTCGACAGGGCAATTTCTGGAAACACCATATATTTT
TRBJ2-1,.,TRBV19,.,CASSIDLGTLYNEQFF,TGTGCCAGTAGTATAGATCTGGGGACTTTGTACAATGAGCAGTTCTTC
TRBJ2-5,.,TRBV5-1,.,CASRLRMRGETQYF,TGCGCCAGCAGATTGAGGATGCGCGGAGAGACCCAGTACTTC
TRBJ2-3,TRBD2,TRBV7-3,.,CASSLGLAGTDTQYF,TGTGCCAGCAGCTTAGGGCTAGCGGGAACAGATACGCAGTATTTT
TRBJ1-6,.,TRBV27,few,CASQGLSSYNSPLHF,TGTGCCAGCCAGGGTCTGAGCTCCTATAATTCACCCCTCCACTTT
TRBJ1-3,.,TRBV18,.,CASSPVRGNSGNTIYF,TGTGCCAGCTCACCAGTCAGGGGAAACTCTGGAAACACCATATATTTT
TRBJ1-3,TRBD1,TRBV5-6,few,CASRAWGQAKNIYF,TGTGCCAGCCGGGCTTGGGGACAGGCTAAGAACATATATTTT
TRBJ1-4,.,TRBV6-6,few,CASSVQGDEKLFF,TGTGCCAGCAGTGTACAGGGTGATGAAAAACTGTTTTTT
TRBJ2-7,TRBD2,TRBV7-9,once,CASSPLGGKLSYEQYF,TGTGCCAGCAGCCCTTTGGGAGGGAAGCTCTCCTACGAGCAGTACTTC
TRBJ2-1,TRBD2,TRBV4-2,.,CASSQGLAGDYNEQFF,TGTGCCAGCAGCCAAGGACTAGCGGGGGACTACAATGAGCAGTTCTTC
TRBJ2-5,.,TRBV7-7,.,CASSLDRGGTQYF,TGTGCTAGCAGCTTAGACCGGGGAGGGACCCAGTACTTC
TRBJ1-2,.,TRBV9,.,CASSVGGNGYTF,TGTGCCAGCAGCGTGGGGGGGAACGGCTACACCTTC
TRBJ2-5,TRBD1,TRBV5-6,.,CASFYFRDSQETQYF,TGTGCCAGCTTTTACTTCCGGGACAGCCAAGAGACCCAGTACTTC
TRBJ2-3,.,TRBV9,.,CASSLQGPPKVDTQYF,TGTGCCAGCAGCCTCCAGGGGCCACCTAAGGTAGATACGCAGTATTTT
TRBJ2-5,.,TRBV27,once,CASSFSGLETQYF,TGTGCCAGCAGTTTTTCGGGGTTAGAGACCCAGTACTTC
TRBJ1-5,.,TRBV2,.,CASKGVYSNQPQHF,TGTGCCAGCAAAGGAGTTTATAGCAATCAGCCCCAGCATTTT
TRBJ2-7,TRBD1,TRBV5-1,.,CASSRQGLKYEQYF,TGCGCCAGCAGCCGACAGGGGTTAAAGTACGAGCAGTACTTC
TRBJ1-1,.,TRBV18,once,CASSQTGRATEAFF,TGTGCCAGCTCTCAAACAGGGCGCGCCACTGAAGCTTTCTTT
TRBJ2-1,TRBD2,TRBV19,.,CASSIGPGGYNEQFF,TGTGCCAGTAGTATAGGACCGGGGGGATACAATGAGCAGTTCTTC
TRBJ2-2,.,TRBV10-2,.,CASRDSGTGELFF,TGCGCCAGCCGGGACTCCGGGACCGGGGAGCTGTTTTTT
TRBJ2-7,TRBD2,TRBV7-2,.,CASSVSGGALYEQYF,TGTGCCAGCAGCGTTAGCGGGGGGGCCTTATACGAGCAGTACTTC
TRBJ2-3,.,TRBV6-5,.,CASRLMEITDTQYF,TGTGCCAGCAGACTGATGGAGATCACAGATACGCAGTATTTT
TRBJ2-1,TRBD2,TRBV5-4,.,CASSLGAGVLYNEQFF,TGTGCCAGCAGCTTGGGAGCGGGGGTACTCTACAATGAGCAGTTCTTC
TRBJ1-5,TRBD1,TRBV6-6,.,CASSFTGALEHF,TGTGCCAGCAGTTTTACAGGGGCCCTGGAGCATTTT
TRBJ2-7,.,TRBV5-6,.,CASSRDIGTYEQYF,TGTGCCAGCAGCCGCGACATAGGCACCTACGAGCAGTACTTC
TRBJ1-1,.,TRBV5-1,.,CASSSGGWDTEAFF,TGCGCCAGCAGCTCCGGGGGGTGGGACACTGAAGCTTTCTTT
TRBJ2-3,.,TRBV2,.,CASTATRLDTQYF,TGTGCCAGCACCGCGACGAGGCTAGATACGCAGTATTTT